The 3 T cell receptor beta chains below were found in one sample sequenced in a study of blood T cell repertoires in COVID-19. TCRdb's table, derived via immunoSEQ multiplex PCR, lists solely in-frame clones and lacks some. The sample records some 240,000 clones, 80% being singletons. The sequenced sample was peripheral blood. Receptor source: a human donor in a cohort sampled during active COVID-19.

The chain recombines TRBV28 with TRBJ2-2; 7 bases map to TRBD1. CDR1 and CDR2 (germline): MDHEN, SYDVKM. J lost 9 bases, V lost 5 bases, and 6 bases had no gene match. The length of the CDR3 is 13 residues. The CDR3 is CASSPPTGRELFF. The CDR3 DNA is TGTGCCAGCAGTCCCCCGACAGGGCGGGAGCTGTTTTTT.

Notes on this clone: Other DNA sequences in this specimen translate into the identical CDR3. The chain carries TRBV19 and TRBJ1-5, with no clear D. Germline V lookup: CDR1 LNHDA, CDR2 SQIVND (reference sequence). CDR3 length: 13 residues. Trimming removed 2 bases at V and 3 bases at J, with 5 bases between. The CDR3 DNA follows: TGTGCCAGTAGTATAACAGTCAATCAGCCCCAGCATTTT. It yields the protein CASSITVNQPQHF.

The chain is built from TRBV19 and TRBJ2-5; TRBD1 is a possible D gene (6 bases). Germline-derived CDR1 and CDR2 are LNHDA and SQIVND (reference sequence). The CDR3 runs 15 residues. V was pared by 5 bases and J by 2 bases, with 15 bases between. The CDR3 protein is CASSPPGQLQETQYF. Written as DNA, the CDR3 is TGTGCCAGTAGTCCCCCAGGACAGCTTCAAGAGACCCAGTACTTC.